The T cell receptor (beta chain) described here comes from a study of cytomegalovirus exposure and HLA in healthy donors. It was with 60 Vbeta and 13 Jbeta primers that the PCR ran. Sequencing used immunoSEQ multiplex PCR; TCRdb keeps in-frame clones, though not all of them. The repertoire consists of fewer than 200,000 clones, with 70% to 90% occurring once and the leading ten covering approximately 0.8%. CDR1 and CDR2 (germline): SNHLY, FYNNEI. This CDR3 region has 14 residues. The junction had 11 bases not matched to a gene; V was cut back by 3 bases and J by 10 bases. Sequenced: PBMCs. The gene calls are TRBV2 and TRBJ1-2, with 7 bases lining up with TRBD1. This receptor was identified in a young woman in good health and CMV-seronegative. The CDR3 protein is CASSDAVRDSHYTF. Here the CDR3 DNA reads TGTGCCAGCAGTGATGCAGTAAGGGACAGCCACTACACCTTC. Complete variable domain (other parts from reference TRBV2 and TRBJ1-2): EPEVTQTPSHQVTQMGQEVILRCVPISNHLYFYWYRQILGQKVEFLVSFYNNEISEKSEIFDDQFSVERPDGSNFTLKIRSTKLEDSAMYFCASSDAVRDSHYTFGSGTRLTVV.